The 2 T cell receptor beta chains listed next were all sequenced from one sample in a study of CD8 T cells in ankylosing spondylitis. Study-level findings and limits: For ankylosing spondylitis blood, a TCR beta motif of about eight highly homologous variants appeared characteristic.

These receptors are not linked to any known antigen. Using its own MiXCR run on the 5' RACE reads, TCRdb lists one record per CDR3 protein. In the table there are a few hundred thousand distinct CDR3 sequences, about 17% of which are singletons. Sequenced sample: blood, either unsorted or a sorted T cell fraction (not recorded which). The receptors come from a male donor with ankylosing spondylitis.

In this sample, this clonotype turned up many times. V gene TRBV20-1 combines with J gene TRBJ2-3; D unresolved. The V gene lost 6 bases and the J gene lost 2 bases, with 9 bases spanning the gap. In germline, CDR1 is DFQATT, CDR2 SNEGSKA (reference sequence). The CDR3 extends over 12 amino acids. The CDR3 loop reads CSARRDTDTQYF. The CDR3, as DNA: TGCAGTGCCAGAAGGGACACAGATACGCAGTATTTT.

V gene TRBV7-6 combines with J gene TRBJ2-5, with 13 bases that match TRBD2. The CDR3 extends over 17 amino acids. The trim removed 4 bases at V and 2 bases at J, leaving 7 bases unmatched. Germline loops: CDR1 SGHVS, CDR2 FNYEAQ. This chain's CDR3 is CASSSGGTSGDQETQYF. The DNA of the CDR3 is TGTGCCAGCAGCTCCGGAGGGACTAGCGGGGATCAAGAGACCCAGTACTTC.